A single sample gave rise to the 17 T cell receptor beta chains below, sequenced in a study of early stage breast cancer tumors. Sequencing used immunoSEQ multiplex PCR; TCRdb keeps in-frame clones, though not all of them. The sample carries over 25,000 clones, 80% recorded once. Sample: blood. The receptors stem from a person between 55 and 69 years old with breast cancer.

The chain joins TRBV7-9 to TRBJ1-2; D is undetermined. The CDR3 extends over 13 amino acids. Germline values: CDR1 SEHNR, CDR2 FQNEAQ (reference sequence). V lost 5 bases to trimming and J lost 8 bases, with 15 bases between them. CDR3 sequence: CASSLNSPGGYTF. CDR3 in DNA: TGTGCCAGCAGCCTCAACAGTCCTGGGGGCTACACCTTC. Full variable domain (remainder filled in from reference TRBV7-9 and TRBJ1-2): DTGVSQNPRHKITKRGQNVTFRCDPISEHNRLYWYRQTLGQGPEFLTYFQNEAQLEKSRLLSDRFSAERPKGSFSTLEIQRTEQGDSAMYLCASSLNSPGGYTFGSGTRLTVV.

The gene calls are TRBV7-9 and TRBJ2-7, with 9 nucleotides matching TRBD2. The CDR3 is made up of 17 amino acids. Unmatched junction bases numbered 11, after V lost 5 bases and J lost 0 bases. The germline CDR1 and CDR2 sequences are SEHNR and FQNEAQ (reference sequence). The DNA for the CDR3 is TGTGCCAGCAGCCCAGGAGGCCTAGCGGGATTCTCCTACGAGCAGTACTTC. Protein: CASSPGGLAGFSYEQYF.

The rearrangement links TRBV6-6 to TRBJ2-1; 11 bases line up with TRBD2. The CDR3 contains 15 residues. The ends lost 6 bases at V and 6 bases at J; junction bases unmatched: 7. Germline loops: CDR1 MNHNY, CDR2 SVGAGI (reference sequence). CDR3 nucleotide sequence: TGTGCCAGCAGCCCAGGGACTAGCGGAATCAATGAGCAGTTCTTC. This translates into CASSPGTSGINEQFF.

The CDR3 loop is CASSLSETQYF. The CDR3 region has the DNA TGTGCCAGCAGCTTATCGGAGACCCAGTACTTC. The V and J genes are TRBV7-2 and TRBJ2-5; D remains ambiguous. The V end was cut by 2 bases, the J end by 5 bases, with 3 bases between. The CDR3 length is 11 residues. Per the germline V gene, CDR1 is SGHTA and CDR2 is FQGNSA.

The rearrangement links TRBV25-1 to TRBJ2-1, with TRBD2 matching over 9 bases. In germline, CDR1 is MGHDK, CDR2 SYGVNS. CDR3 length: 14 residues. With 4 bases clipped from V and 7 bases from J, the junction kept 5 bases outside the gene matches. Here the CDR3 DNA reads TGTGCCAGCAGTGTAGCGGGAGCCCTAAATGAGCAGTTCTTC. It specifies CASSVAGALNEQFF.

The J gene is TRBJ2-7, the V gene TRBV5-6; 10 nucleotides agree with TRBD2. Per germline, CDR1 SGHDT and CDR2 YYEEEE. The CDR3 consists of 15 residues. Losses at the gene ends were 4 bases for V and 3 bases for J; bases not matched to a gene: 7. This chain's CDR3 is CASSGRLAGHYEQYF. The CDR3 nucleotides read TGTGCCAGCAGCGGGCGACTAGCGGGTCACTACGAGCAGTACTTC.

The chain uses TRBV10-1 and TRBJ2-7; 8 nucleotides line up with TRBD1. V gave up 3 bases and J gave up 6 bases; unmatched junction bases: 7. CDR1 is WNHNN, CDR2 SYGVQD, per germline (reference sequence). The CDR3 spans 14 residues. CDR3: CASSDLETGVEQYF. In DNA form, the CDR3 reads TGCGCCAGCAGTGATCTCGAGACAGGGGTCGAGCAGTACTTC.

This clone occurred a few times. The genes are TRBV7-8 and TRBJ2-7; D is possibly TRBD1 (6 bases). V gave up 1 base and J gave up 0 bases, with 10 bases separating them. The germline gives CDR1 SGHVS, CDR2 FQNEAQ. The CDR3 contains 15 residues. The CDR3 region is CASSLGGQPSYEQYF. The CDR3 nucleotides are TGTGCCAGCAGCTTAGGTGGACAGCCCTCCTACGAGCAGTACTTC. The variable domain in full, completed from reference TRBV7-8 and TRBJ2-7, reads GAGVSQSPRYKVAKRGQDVALRCDPISGHVSLFWYQQALGQGPEFLTYFQNEAQLDKSGLPSDRFFAERPEGSVSTLKIQRTQQEDSAVYLCASSLGGQPSYEQYFGPGTRLTVT.

V usage is TRBV7-9 and J usage is TRBJ2-5; TRBD2 agrees at 13 bases. In germline, CDR1 is SEHNR, CDR2 FQNEAQ (reference sequence). The CDR3 sequence is 16 residues long. Trimming cost V 1 base and J 4 bases; bases outside gene matches: 3. The CDR3 sequence is CASSLGTSGRRETQYF. The CDR3, as DNA: TGTGCCAGCAGCTTAGGGACTAGCGGGAGACGAGAGACCCAGTACTTC.

The chain joins TRBV5-1 to TRBJ2-7; D is possibly TRBD2 (7 bases). CDR1 and CDR2 from the germline V gene are SGHRS and YFSETQ. The ends were cut back, 4 bases at V and 7 bases at J, with 15 bases in the middle. The CDR3 has 13 residues. CDR3 loop: CASSGRGVEEQYF. The CDR3 DNA sequence: TGCGCCAGCAGCGGGAGGGGGGTTGAGGAGCAGTACTTC.

This clone has only a few counts. The chain links TRBV7-8 to TRBJ2-2; 9 nucleotides agree with TRBD1. The germline gives CDR1 SGHVS, CDR2 FQNEAQ. Unmatched junction bases numbered 5, after V lost 5 bases and J lost 7 bases. This CDR3 spans 14 amino acids. CDR3 nucleotides: TGTGCCAGCAGCCCGGGACAGGGAATCGGGGAGCTGTTTTTT. This codes for CASSPGQGIGELFF. The whole variable domain, filled in from reference TRBV7-8 and TRBJ2-2, reads GAGVSQSPRYKVAKRGQDVALRCDPISGHVSLFWYQQALGQGPEFLTYFQNEAQLDKSGLPSDRFFAERPEGSVSTLKIQRTQQEDSAVYLCASSPGQGIGELFFGEGSRLTVL.

V usage is TRBV9 and J usage is TRBJ2-1; TRBD2 matches 7 bases. Losses at the gene ends were 2 bases for V and 2 bases for J; bases not matched to a gene: 4. Germline values: CDR1 SGDLS, CDR2 YYNGEE. The CDR3 is 15 amino acids. This CDR3 reads CASSVGGSTYNEQFF. CDR3 coding DNA: TGTGCCAGCAGCGTTGGCGGGAGCACCTACAATGAGCAGTTCTTC.

The V gene is TRBV27, the J gene TRBJ2-1; 10 nucleotides match TRBD2. The J segment lost 6 bases and the V segment lost 5 bases, leaving 4 bases of the junction unmatched. Germline CDR1 MNHEY, CDR2 SMNVEV (reference sequence). The CDR3 consists of 14 residues. This CDR3 reads CASSVAGGGNEQFF. The CDR3 bases are TGTGCCAGCAGTGTAGCGGGAGGAGGCAATGAGCAGTTCTTC.

This chain uses TRBV2 with TRBJ1-5; TRBD1 is a possible D gene (5 bases). The CDR3 has 12 amino acids. V lost 7 bases, J lost 10 bases, and 14 bases lay in between. Germline assignment: CDR1 SNHLY and CDR2 FYNNEI. CDR3 nucleotide sequence: TGTGCCAGCACCTACCCAAGGGGACCCCAGCATTTT. It encodes CASTYPRGPQHF.

The rearrangement links TRBV2 to TRBJ2-7; D perhaps matches TRBD1 (6 bases). This CDR3 has 14 amino acids. Looked up from germline, CDR1 is SNHLY and CDR2 is FYNNEI. V lost 4 bases, J lost 2 bases, and 12 bases lay in between. The CDR3 reads CASSGQVNPYEQYF. CDR3 sequence (DNA): TGTGCCAGCAGTGGACAGGTGAACCCCTACGAGCAGTACTTC. The full variable domain, in which reference TRBV2 and TRBJ2-7 provide the parts outside the CDR3, is EPEVTQTPSHQVTQMGQEVILRCVPISNHLYFYWYRQILGQKVEFLVSFYNNEISEKSEIFDDQFSVERPDGSNFTLKIRSTKLEDSAMYFCASSGQVNPYEQYFGPGTRLTVT.

The J gene is TRBJ2-3, the V gene TRBV7-2; TRBD1 aligns across 11 bases. V shed 4 bases, J shed 0 bases, and the junction held 3 bases outside the gene matches. The CDR3 covers 16 residues. CDR1 is SGHTA and CDR2 is FQGNSA in the germline V gene. CDR3 nucleotide sequence: TGTGCCAGCAGCTCGGACAGGGGGCATAGCACAGATACGCAGTATTTT. This translates into CASSSDRGHSTDTQYF.

CDR3 in amino acids: CSVRGLSSYEQYF. The DNA of the CDR3 is TGCAGCGTTCGAGGGCTTAGCTCCTACGAGCAGTACTTC. The chain has TRBV29-1 and TRBJ2-7; a possible D gene is TRBD2 (5 bases). This CDR3 is built from 13 residues. The germline CDR1 and CDR2 sequences are SQVTM and ANQGSEA. The ends were cut back, 5 bases at V and 0 bases at J, with 11 bases in the middle.